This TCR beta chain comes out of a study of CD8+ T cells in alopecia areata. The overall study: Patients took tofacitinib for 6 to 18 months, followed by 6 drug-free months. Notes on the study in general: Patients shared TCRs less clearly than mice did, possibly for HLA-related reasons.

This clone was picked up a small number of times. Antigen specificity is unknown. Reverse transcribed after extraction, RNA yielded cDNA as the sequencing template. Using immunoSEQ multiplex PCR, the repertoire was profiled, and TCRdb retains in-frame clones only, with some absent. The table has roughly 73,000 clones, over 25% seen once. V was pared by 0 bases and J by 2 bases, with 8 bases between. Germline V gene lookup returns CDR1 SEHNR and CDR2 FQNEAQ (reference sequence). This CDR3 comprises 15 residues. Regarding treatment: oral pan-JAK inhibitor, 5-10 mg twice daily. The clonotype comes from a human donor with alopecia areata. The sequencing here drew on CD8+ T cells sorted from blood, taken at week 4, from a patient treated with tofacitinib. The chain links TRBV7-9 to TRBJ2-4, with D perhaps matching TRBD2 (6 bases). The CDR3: CASSLAEGTKNIQYF. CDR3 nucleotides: TGTGCCAGCAGCTTAGCGGAGGGGACCAAAAACATTCAGTACTTC.